Shown below are 2 T cell receptor beta chains from a single sample sequenced in a study of OX40 agonist ivuxolimab in advanced cancers. Using immunoSEQ multiplex PCR, the repertoire was profiled, and TCRdb retains in-frame clones only, with some absent. The data hold around 66,000 clones, with over 75% observed a single time. The input for sequencing was CD4+ or CD8+ T cells sorted from blood, taken in a trial of the OX40 agonist ivuxolimab. The receptors come from an adult with an advanced solid tumor such as melanoma, head and neck, liver or kidney cancer.

The chain is built from TRBV2 and TRBJ1-2; D perhaps matches TRBD1 (5 bases). CDR1 and CDR2 from the germline V gene are SNHLY and FYNNEI. Between the trimmed V and J ends, which lost 6 bases and 3 bases, there was a span of 14 bases. The CDR3 runs 14 residues. The CDR3 region has the DNA TGTGCCAGCAGAAGATCAGGGTTGGACTATGGCTACACCTTC. The encoded protein is CASRRSGLDYGYTF.

The V call is TRBV10-3, the J call TRBJ2-1; no reliable D call. Trimming left V 7 bases short and J 5 bases short, with 15 bases between. The CDR3 runs to 14 residues. CDR1 is ENHRY and CDR2 is SYGVKD in the germline V gene. The CDR3 loop is CAITSDVLDNEQFF. The DNA of the CDR3 is TGTGCCATCACCTCCGACGTTTTGGACAATGAGCAGTTCTTC.